The clone carrying this TCR beta chain occurred a few times. Its antigen is as yet unknown. The sample originates from a study of T-cell memory formation after mild COVID-19. Study results and caveats: Largely, contracting CD4+ clones fell within CM and EM, and contracting CD8+ clones within EMRA. The second-wave clones peaking on day 37 were not confirmed as SARS-CoV-2-specific.

Deletions cut 5 bases from V and 4 bases from J, with 14 bases between. CDR1 SNHLY and CDR2 FYNNEI come from the germline V gene. The CDR3 is 15 amino acids. A 5'RACE reaction primed in the constant segment made cDNA libraries of TCR alpha and TCR beta, and these carried sample barcodes and UMIs. TCRdb re-called the 5' RACE reads with MiXCR, one entry per CDR3 protein. The sample carries roughly 180,000 distinct CDR3 sequences, roughly 12% recorded once. The sample was PBMCs or a T cell subset sorted from them (not recorded which). This TCR was recovered from a man aged 18 to 30 who had mild COVID-19 (a few samples of this study predate the infection). Cell type and time point are not known. This chain uses TRBV2 with TRBJ2-2; D remains unclear. The CDR3, as DNA: TGTGCCAGCAGTAGCGACCCCCGTAGCACCGGGGAGCTGTTTTTT. Its protein product is CASSSDPRSTGELFF.